The sample holds a few counts of the clone carrying this TCR beta chain. Its antigen remains unknown. The data originate from a study of regulatory T cells in long-lasting Graves disease. The sample's time point: persistent/refractory GD, antithyroid drugs over 5 years with positive TRAb. RNA from PBMCs was the source of the TCR library. Patients came from an endocrinology department in Xi'an, China. Study conclusions and caveats: With persistent disease, TRBV28, TRBJ1-2 and TRBJ2-5 were the favored segments. Among the persistent patients, some 2,900 public clonotypes were shared, more than the 850 to 1,000 shared among new patients.

CDR3 length: 14 residues. The germline V and J ends were trimmed by 5 bases and 8 bases, with 18 bases remaining between them. Per the germline V gene, CDR1 is MNHNS and CDR2 is SASEGT. Both iRepertoire HTBI primers and Arm-PCR of CDR3 regions were used to build the TCR beta libraries. TCRdb reanalysed the multiplex PCR reads using MiXCR and keeps one entry per CDR3 protein. The sample has about 660,000 distinct CDR3 sequences, roughly 30% seen once. This TCR derives from a female donor with Graves disease. The chain uses TRBV6-1 and TRBJ1-2, with a tentative D call TRBD1 (5 bases). The source material was peripheral blood mononuclear cells (PBMCs), sampled when the disease was refractory, from a patient treated with antithyroid drugs. The CDR3 reads CASSPARDPRGYTF. In DNA, the CDR3 is TGTGCCAGCAGTCCTGCAAGGGACCCTAGGGGCTACACCTTC.